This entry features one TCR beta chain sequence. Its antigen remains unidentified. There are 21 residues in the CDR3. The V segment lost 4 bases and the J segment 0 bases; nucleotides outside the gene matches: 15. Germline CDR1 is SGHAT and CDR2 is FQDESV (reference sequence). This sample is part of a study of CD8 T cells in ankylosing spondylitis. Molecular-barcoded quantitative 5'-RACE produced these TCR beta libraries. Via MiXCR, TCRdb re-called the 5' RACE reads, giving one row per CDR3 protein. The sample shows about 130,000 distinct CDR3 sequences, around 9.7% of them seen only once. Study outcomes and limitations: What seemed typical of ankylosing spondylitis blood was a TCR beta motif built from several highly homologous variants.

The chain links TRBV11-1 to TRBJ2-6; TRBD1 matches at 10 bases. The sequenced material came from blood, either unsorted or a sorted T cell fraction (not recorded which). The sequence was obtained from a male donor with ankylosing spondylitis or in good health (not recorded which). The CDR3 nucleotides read TGTGCCAGCAGCTCAAGCATAAACCGGGACAGGGGACCCTCTGGGGCCAACGTCCTGACTTTC. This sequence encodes CASSSSINRDRGPSGANVLTF.